Sequencing of this T cell receptor beta chain was carried out in a study of blood T cell repertoires in COVID-19. The CDR3 loop spans 15 amino acids. V was shortened by 2 bases and J by 0 bases, with 8 bases between the two germline ends. Germline CDR1 and CDR2: LGHNA and YNFKEQ. Sequenced by immunoSEQ multiplex PCR; TCRdb stores in-frame clones only, minus some. The sample records about 210,000 clones, roughly 84% being singletons. This sequence was found in a man between 50 and 59 years old with active or convalescent COVID-19. The J gene is TRBJ1-3, the V gene TRBV4-2, with D possibly matching TRBD1 (5 bases). The sequenced material came from peripheral blood. CDR3 bases: TGTGCCAGCAGCCAAAGGGGTTTCTCTGGAAACACCATATATTTT. Protein product: CASSQRGFSGNTIYF.